The 19 T cell receptor beta chains presented below share a single source sample, sequenced in a study of graft-versus-host responses after intestinal transplantation. The table came from immunoSEQ multiplex PCR; TCRdb's copy has only in-frame clones and leaves some out. The sample has about 21,000 clones, roughly two fifths seen once; the top ten hold approximately 1.6%. Responders labeled with CFSE (roughly 200,000) were plated with roughly 200,000 irradiated, violet-dye-labeled stimulators. The sample in question was alloreactive CD8+ T cells from a mixed lymphocyte reaction culture, obtained before intestinal transplant. Stated subset: CFSE-low proliferating T cells sorted from roughly 6-day pre-transplant mixed lymphocyte reaction (GvH or HvG direction). Receptor source: a human patient who received an intestinal transplant.

The chain is built from TRBV2 and TRBJ2-5; the D gene is possibly TRBD1 (7 bases). V lost 4 bases and J 4 bases, leaving 10 bases between the germline ends. Germline V gene data show CDR1 as SNHLY and CDR2 as FYNNEI. CDR3 length: 13 amino acids. The CDR3 here is CASSGQGGETQYF. CDR3 nucleotide sequence: TGTGCCAGCAGTGGACAGGGAGGAGAGACCCAGTACTTC. The full variable domain, rest sourced from reference TRBV2 and TRBJ2-5, is EPEVTQTPSHQVTQMGQEVILRCVPISNHLYFYWYRQILGQKVEFLVSFYNNEISEKSEIFDDQFSVERPDGSNFTLKIRSTKLEDSAMYFCASSGQGGETQYFGPGTRLLVL.

CDR3 region: CAWSVARSKTTNEKLFF. Here the CDR3 DNA reads TGTGCCTGGAGCGTAGCCAGATCCAAAACAACTAATGAAAAACTGTTTTTT. The V and J genes are TRBV30 and TRBJ1-4; unclear D gene. This CDR3 contains 17 residues. V was cut by 3 bases and J by 0 bases, with 17 bases left in between. Per the germline V gene, CDR1 is GTSNPN and CDR2 is SVGIG (reference sequence). The full variable domain, completed using reference TRBV30 and TRBJ1-4, is SQTIHQWPATLVQPVGSPLSLECTVEGTSNPNLYWYRQAAGRGLQLLFYSVGIGQISSEVPQNLSASRPQDRQFILSSKKLLLSDSGFYLCAWSVARSKTTNEKLFFGSGTQLSVL.

The chain recombines TRBV6-6 with TRBJ1-1; D possibly corresponds to TRBD1 (5 bases). This CDR3 is 13 amino acids long. Germline V gives CDR1 MNHNY, CDR2 SVGAGI (reference sequence). V was shortened by 5 bases and J by 3 bases, with 10 bases between the two germline ends. This CDR3 reads CASSRGGDTEAFF. CDR3 nucleotide sequence: TGTGCCAGCAGTCGTGGAGGGGACACTGAAGCTTTCTTT.

The chain is built from TRBV6-4 and TRBJ2-3, with a possible D match to TRBD2 (5 bases). V gave up 4 bases and J gave up 8 bases, with 13 bases separating them. Germline CDR1 and CDR2: MRHNA and SNTAGT. The CDR3 consists of 13 residues. The CDR3 nucleotides are TGTGCCAGCAGTGCTGGAGGCGTAGGTACGCAGTATTTT. The encoded protein is CASSAGGVGTQYF.

A remark on this clone: Given the absence of the conserved phenylalanine or tryptophan at the CDR3 end, a read error is likely. The DNA is left out, because the CDR3 cannot be placed on it with certainty; the CDR3 is given as TCRdb lists it. The rearrangement joins TRBV12-5 to TRBJ2-7; TRBD2 is the table's D call and was not checked against the DNA. The V gene's germline CDR1 is LGHNT and CDR2 FRNRAP. The CDR3 is 13 residues long, counting both termini. The CDR3 loop reads CASRAGTSGIIFI.

This chain's CDR3 is CASSLDSTGLGYGYTF. The CDR3 DNA is TGTGCCAGCAGTTTGGACTCTACAGGCTTGGGCTATGGCTACACCTTC. The chain recombines TRBV28 with TRBJ1-2; tentative D call: TRBD1 (5 bases). V lost 3 bases to trimming and J lost 4 bases, with 18 bases between them. Germline assignment: CDR1 MDHEN and CDR2 SYDVKM. The length of the CDR3 is 16 residues.

V usage is TRBV6-6 and J usage is TRBJ1-1; D ambiguous. CDR3 length: 12 amino acids. V lost 6 bases and J lost 7, with 12 bases in between. Germline V gene data show CDR1 as MNHNY and CDR2 as SVGAGI (reference sequence). The DNA of the CDR3 is TGTGCCAGCAGCCCTGTGGCAGGTGAAGCTTTCTTT. Protein product: CASSPVAGEAFF.

The chain links TRBV27 to TRBJ2-7; D unclear. The V end lost 3 bases, the J end lost 3 bases, and 9 bases lay between the germline ends. The CDR3 is 13 amino acids. Germline lookup yields CDR1 MNHEY and CDR2 SMNVEV (reference sequence). The CDR3 sequence is CASSLLPGYEQYF. CDR3 in DNA: TGTGCCAGCAGTTTGCTTCCGGGCTACGAGCAGTACTTC.

By sample fraction, this clone is medium-sized. The chain joins TRBV9 to TRBJ1-2, with 8 bases lining up with TRBD1. The CDR3 runs to 13 residues. CDR1 and CDR2 from the germline V gene are SGDLS and YYNGEE. Trimming took 4 bases from V and 6 from J; bases not matched to a gene: 5. CDR3 sequence (DNA): TGTGCCAGCAGCACGTGGACAGGGAATGGCTACACCTTC. This translates into CASSTWTGNGYTF.

Judged by abundance, this clone is medium-sized. The rearrangement joins TRBV5-4 to TRBJ2-2; D is possibly TRBD2 (5 bases). The germline V gene encodes CDR1 SGHNT and CDR2 YYREEE (reference sequence). The CDR3 contains 15 residues. With 4 bases removed from V and 3 bases from J, the gap between germline ends came to 13 bases. CDR3 in amino acids: CASSPGGSYTGELFF. The CDR3 coding sequence is TGTGCCAGCAGCCCCGGAGGCAGCTACACCGGGGAGCTGTTTTTT. Variable domain in full (rest from reference TRBV5-4 and TRBJ2-2): ETGVTQSPTHLIKTRGQQVTLRCSSQSGHNTVSWYQQALGQGPQFIFQYYREEENGRGNFPPRFSGLQFPNYSSELNVNALELDDSALYLCASSPGGSYTGELFFGEGSRLTVL.

V usage is TRBV18 and J usage is TRBJ2-7; D may be TRBD2 (6 bases). V was pared by 3 bases and J by 5 bases, with 8 bases between. The CDR3 is 12 amino acids. Germline V gene sequence: CDR1 KGHSH, CDR2 LQKENI. The CDR3 spells CASSPWGDEQYF. As DNA, the CDR3 is TGTGCCAGCTCACCCTGGGGGGACGAGCAGTACTTC. Using reference TRBV18 and TRBJ2-7 for the parts outside the CDR3, the full variable domain is NAGVMQNPRHLVRRRGQEARLRCSPMKGHSHVYWYRQLPEEGLKFMVYLQKENIIDESGMPKERFSAEFPKEGPSILRIQQVVRGDSAAYFCASSPWGDEQYFGPGTRLTVT.

In this sample, this clone is medium-sized. The CDR3 bases are TGTGCCAGCAGCTTAGGACAGGGGGTCCACGAGCAGTACTTC. Translating gives CASSLGQGVHEQYF. The J gene is TRBJ2-7, the V gene TRBV7-9; 9 bases are a match to TRBD1. Germline V gene sequence: CDR1 SEHNR, CDR2 FQNEAQ (reference sequence). Losses at the gene ends were 1 base for V and 5 bases for J; bases not matched to a gene: 3. The CDR3 extends over 14 amino acids. The full variable domain, its missing parts supplied by reference TRBV7-9 and TRBJ2-7, is DTGVSQNPRHKITKRGQNVTFRCDPISEHNRLYWYRQTLGQGPEFLTYFQNEAQLEKSRLLSDRFSAERPKGSFSTLEIQRTEQGDSAMYLCASSLGQGVHEQYFGPGTRLTVT.

The rearrangement uses TRBV6-1 and TRBJ2-7; 11 bases fit TRBD2. Trimming removed 7 bases from V and 1 base from J; junction bases left unmatched: 3. The CDR3 covers 14 residues. Looked up from germline, CDR1 is MNHNS and CDR2 is SASEGT. The CDR3 region is CASTRLAGSYEQYF. Here the CDR3 DNA reads TGTGCCAGCACTCGACTAGCGGGATCCTACGAGCAGTACTTC.

The chain links TRBV18 to TRBJ2-5; TRBD2 matches at 11 bases. This CDR3 comprises 18 residues. Germline assignment: CDR1 KGHSH and CDR2 LQKENI. After removal of 5 bases from V and 5 bases from J, the junction contained 16 bases not matched to a gene. DNA of the CDR3: TGTGCCAGCTCATTACTACCGGGACTAGCGGCAATCAAGGAGACCCAGTACTTC. Amino acid sequence: CASSLLPGLAAIKETQYF.

The V gene is TRBV6-5, the J gene TRBJ2-3, with TRBD2 matching 12 bases. This CDR3 comprises 16 residues. The germline V gene has CDR1 MNHEY and CDR2 SVGAGI. Trimming removed 4 bases from V and 5 bases from J; junction bases left unmatched: 7. The CDR3 sequence: CASSLTSGRMVDTQYF. The CDR3 DNA is TGTGCCAGCAGTTTGACTAGCGGGAGAATGGTAGATACGCAGTATTTT.

This clone was recorded a few times. The chain is built from TRBV5-1 and TRBJ1-1; D remains unclear. Looked up from germline, CDR1 is SGHRS and CDR2 is YFSETQ. The ends were cut back, 4 bases at V and 1 base at J, with 8 bases in the middle. The CDR3 totals 13 residues. The CDR3 DNA follows: TGCGCCAGCAGCCCAATAGAGAACACTGAAGCTTTCTTT. This gives the protein CASSPIENTEAFF.

J is TRBJ2-7 and V is TRBV7-3; a possible D gene is TRBD2 (6 bases). Germline V CDR1 and CDR2: SGHTA, FQGTGA. Trimming pared 5 bases from V and 4 bases from J, leaving 18 bases between. CDR3 length: 15 residues. CDR3 nucleotide sequence: TGTGCCAGCAGCCCGAATGGGGGGAGAGGATACGAGCAGTACTTC. This encodes CASSPNGGRGYEQYF.

The J gene is TRBJ2-1, the V gene TRBV9; a possible D gene is TRBD2 (6 bases). This CDR3 comprises 17 residues. Germline lookup yields CDR1 SGDLS and CDR2 YYNGEE. Deletions cut 0 bases from V and 6 bases from J, with 19 bases between. The CDR3 nucleotides read TGTGCCAGCAGCGTAGGGCCCAGTAGCGGTCTTATCAATGAGCAGTTCTTC. The encoded protein is CASSVGPSSGLINEQFF.

The chain uses TRBV9 and TRBJ1-1; D gene uncertain. Trimming shortened V by 0 bases and J by 4 bases, and 7 bases separated the two germline ends. CDR1 is SGDLS, CDR2 YYNGEE, per germline. This CDR3 has 13 residues. Written as DNA, the CDR3 is TGTGCCAGCAGCGTAGATTTCGCCACTGAAGCTTTCTTT. It translates to CASSVDFATEAFF.